These 29 T cell receptor beta chains came from one sample sequenced in a study of blood T cell repertoires in COVID-19. Some clones are missing from TCRdb's copy, which holds only in-frame ones; the method was immunoSEQ multiplex PCR. Among about 300,000 clones listed, more than 80% were seen once. The sequenced material came from peripheral blood. These receptors were obtained from a man in his late teens or twenties who had recovered from COVID-19.

This clone came up once. This chain joins TRBV29-1 and TRBJ2-5; no reliable D call. Trimming removed 4 bases from V and 5 bases from J, with 8 bases in between. Looked up from germline, CDR1 is SQVTM and CDR2 is ANQGSEA. CDR3 length: 11 residues. The CDR3 bases are TGCAGCGTTGTTCTCGCGGAGACCCAGTACTTC. It translates to CSVVLAETQYF. Variable domain in full (rest from reference TRBV29-1 and TRBJ2-5): SAVISQKPSRDICQRGTSLTIQCQVDSQVTMMFWYRQQPGQSLTLIATANQGSEATYESGFVIDKFPISRPNLTFSTLTVSNMSPEDSSIYLCSVVLAETQYFGPGTRLLVL.

The chain has TRBV5-1 and TRBJ2-2, with TRBD2 as a possible D gene (6 bases). The V gene's germline CDR1 is SGHRS and CDR2 YFSETQ. CDR3 length equals 14 residues. V gave up 7 bases and J gave up 7 bases, with 17 bases separating them. The CDR3: CASGPTSTSGELFF. CDR3 nucleotide sequence: TGCGCCAGCGGACCGACTAGTACGAGCGGGGAGCTGTTTTTT.

The chain employs TRBV3-1 (or the pseudogene TRBV3-2) and TRBJ2-1, with 8 bases identical to TRBD1. The CDR3 contains 16 residues. Germline V gene sequence: CDR1 LGHDT, CDR2 YNNKEL (reference sequence). J was trimmed by 1 base and V by 4 bases; bases with no gene match: 6. The CDR3 protein is CASSRTGGPSYNEQFF. In DNA, the CDR3 is TGTGCCAGCAGCCGAACAGGGGGTCCTTCCTACAATGAGCAGTTCTTC.

This chain connects TRBV11-2 to TRBJ2-7; 7 bases match TRBD2. V gave up 5 bases and J gave up 3 bases; unmatched junction bases: 4. The CDR3 has 13 amino acids. CDR1 is SGHAT and CDR2 is FQNNGV in the germline V gene. The CDR3 DNA is TGTGCCAGCAGCCTCGGGGGGTTCTACGAGCAGTACTTC. It is translated as CASSLGGFYEQYF.

CDR3 DNA: TGTGCCAGCAGTCCTCATCGGACAGGGGATGGAAACACCATATATTTT. It encodes CASSPHRTGDGNTIYF. The V gene is TRBV25-1, the J gene TRBJ1-3, with 9 bases identical to TRBD1. The V segment lost 5 bases and the J segment 3 bases; nucleotides outside the gene matches: 8. Germline lookup yields CDR1 MGHDK and CDR2 SYGVNS. CDR3 length equals 16 residues. Supplemented by reference TRBV25-1 and TRBJ1-3, the full variable domain reads EADIYQTPRYLVIGTGKKITLECSQTMGHDKMYWYQQDPGMELHLIHYSYGVNSTEKGDLSSESTVSRIRTEHFPLTLESARPSHTSQYLCASSPHRTGDGNTIYFGEGSWLTVV.

The chain joins TRBV15 to TRBJ2-5; tentatively, D is TRBD1 (5 bases). Trimming took 0 bases from V and 4 from J, leaving 15 bases between them. Germline loops: CDR1 LNHNV, CDR2 YYDKDF (reference sequence). This CDR3 region has 16 residues. The CDR3 sequence: CATSRDMGREGETQYF. CDR3 in DNA: TGTGCCACCAGCAGAGATATGGGCAGGGAAGGAGAGACCCAGTACTTC.

J is TRBJ1-6 and V is TRBV7-2; TRBD1 matches at 7 bases. Per germline, CDR1 SGHTA and CDR2 FQGNSA. The V and J ends lost 2 bases and 7 bases, in that order; junction bases with no gene match: 5. The CDR3 runs to 15 residues. CDR3 in amino acids: CASSLLDRANSPLHF. CDR3 DNA sequence: TGTGCCAGCAGCTTACTCGACAGGGCCAATTCACCCCTCCACTTT. Full variable domain (remainder filled in from reference TRBV7-2 and TRBJ1-6): GAGVSQSPSNKVTEKGKDVELRCDPISGHTALYWYRQSLGQGLEFLIYFQGNSAPDKSGLPSDRFSAERTGGSVSTLTIQRTQQEDSAVYLCASSLLDRANSPLHFGNGTRLTVT.

The V and J genes are TRBV4-1 and TRBJ1-1, with D maybe TRBD1 (6 bases). Germline CDR1 reads MGHRA; CDR2 reads YSYEKL. Trimming left V 1 base short and J 9 bases short, with 15 bases between. The CDR3 contains 14 residues. CDR3 region: CASSQVLPGEKAFF. The CDR3 DNA reads as TGCGCCAGCAGCCAAGTGCTGCCAGGGGAAAAAGCTTTCTTT.

The rearrangement links TRBV5-1 to TRBJ2-1; the match to TRBD2 covers 10 bases. The ends lost 5 bases at V and 6 bases at J; junction bases unmatched: 8. CDR1 and CDR2 from the germline V gene are SGHRS and YFSETQ. This CDR3 contains 15 residues. This CDR3 reads CASSLAGEGFNEQFF. DNA for the CDR3: TGCGCCAGCAGTCTAGCGGGAGAAGGTTTCAATGAGCAGTTCTTC.

This chain connects TRBV7-8 to TRBJ2-3; TRBD2 matches 10 bases. The CDR3 loop spans 14 amino acids. The J segment lost 5 bases and the V segment lost 4 bases, leaving 3 bases of the junction unmatched. Germline V lookup: CDR1 SGHVS, CDR2 FQNEAQ. CDR3: CASSSSGGGDTQYF. For the CDR3, the DNA is TGTGCCAGCAGCTCTAGCGGGGGTGGAGATACGCAGTATTTT.

V and J are TRBV12-3 or TRBV12-4 and TRBJ1-5, with a tentative D call TRBD1 (5 bases). V dropped 6 bases and J dropped 7 bases, with 13 bases sitting between them. This CDR3 is 13 amino acids long. The DNA for the CDR3 is TGTGCCAGCAGCCCGGACACGCGGCAGCCCCAGCATTTT. This translates into CASSPDTRQPQHF.

V and J are TRBV4-3 and TRBJ1-1; D is undetermined. Germline V gene sequence: CDR1 LGHNA, CDR2 YSLEER. V lost 0 bases and J 1 base, leaving 3 bases between the germline ends. The CDR3 covers 13 residues. The CDR3 nucleotides are TGCGCCAGCAGCCAAGACGGGAACACTGAAGCTTTCTTT. Its translation is CASSQDGNTEAFF.

The rearrangement joins TRBV18 to TRBJ1-1, with 7 bases fitting TRBD1. Germline CDR1 is KGHSH and CDR2 is LQKENI. This CDR3 has 15 amino acids. The V segment lost 1 base and the J segment 3 bases; nucleotides outside the gene matches: 5. The CDR3 DNA sequence: TGTGCCAGCTCACCACGGGACAGCTCATACACTGAAGCTTTCTTT. It encodes CASSPRDSSYTEAFF.

This chain connects TRBV7-2 to TRBJ2-7; 13 nucleotides match TRBD2. The CDR3 has 15 amino acids. The germline V gene encodes CDR1 SGHTA and CDR2 FQGNSA. V lost 6 bases to trimming and J lost 3 bases; unmatched junction nucleotides: 5. The CDR3 DNA is TGTGCCAGCAGGGGGACTAGCGGGATTTACTACGAGCAGTACTTC. Its protein product is CASRGTSGIYYEQYF.

The gene calls are TRBV6-6 and TRBJ1-4; D ambiguous. The ends were cut back, 2 bases at V and 3 bases at J, with 10 bases in the middle. Per germline, CDR1 MNHNY and CDR2 SVGAGI (reference sequence). This CDR3 comprises 15 residues. The CDR3 DNA follows: TGTGCCAGCAGTTACGGGAGGGAAGCTAATGAAAAACTGTTTTTT. Its protein is CASSYGREANEKLFF.

The CDR3 region is CASSFVGGRNTGELFF. For the CDR3, the DNA is TGTGCCAGCAGCTTTGTTGGCGGGCGTAACACCGGGGAGCTGTTTTTT. V usage is TRBV5-4 and J usage is TRBJ2-2; D is perhaps TRBD2 (5 bases). Germline V CDR1 and CDR2: SGHNT, YYREEE (reference sequence). Between the trimmed V and J ends, which lost 2 bases and 2 bases, there was a span of 13 bases. This CDR3 comprises 16 residues.

A word on this clone: One end of the junction varies from germline; a read error may be responsible. V and J are TRBV3-1 (or the pseudogene TRBV3-2) and TRBJ1-5; 7 nucleotides match TRBD1. Germline loops: CDR1 LGHDT, CDR2 YNNKEL (reference sequence). The CDR3 contains 14 residues. Written as DNA, the CDR3 is TGTGTCAGCAGCCAAACGACAGGGAGGCAGCCCCAGCATTTT. Translated: CVSSQTTGRQPQHF.

This chain links TRBV20-1 with TRBJ1-1; D ambiguous. The V end was cut by 5 bases, the J end by 8 bases, with 12 bases between. Germline lookup yields CDR1 DFQATT and CDR2 SNEGSKA (reference sequence). This CDR3 is 11 amino acids long. CDR3 in DNA: TGCAGTGCTTCTCGGCGGGTCGAAGCTTTCTTT. Its protein product is CSASRRVEAFF.

The chain recombines TRBV5-1 with TRBJ2-7; 9 bases line up with TRBD2. The V gene's germline CDR1 is SGHRS and CDR2 YFSETQ. The CDR3 has 15 residues. Losses at the gene ends were 2 bases for V and 3 bases for J; bases not matched to a gene: 6. In DNA form, the CDR3 reads TGCGCCAGCAGCTTACTAGCGGGCAACCTCTACGAGCAGTACTTC. It yields the protein CASSLLAGNLYEQYF. Full variable domain (missing parts from reference TRBV5-1 and TRBJ2-7): KAGVTQTPRYLIKTRGQQVTLSCSPISGHRSVSWYQQTPGQGLQFLFEYFSETQRNKGNFPGRFSGRQFSNSRSEMNVSTLELGDSALYLCASSLLAGNLYEQYFGPGTRLTVT.

V usage is TRBV6-5 and J usage is TRBJ2-1, with D hard to call. Looked up from germline, CDR1 is MNHEY and CDR2 is SVGAGI. This CDR3 has 11 amino acids. The V end was cut by 5 bases, the J end by 4 bases, with 3 bases between. The CDR3 here is CASSLYNEQFF. The CDR3, as DNA: TGTGCCAGCAGTCTATACAATGAGCAGTTCTTC.

This clone was seen a single time. The V gene is TRBV9, the J gene TRBJ1-1; D gene ambiguous. V gave up 0 bases and J gave up 6 bases, with 12 bases separating them. Germline V lookup: CDR1 SGDLS, CDR2 YYNGEE. The CDR3 sequence is 14 residues long. Here the CDR3 DNA reads TGTGCCAGCAGCGTAGGGACTGTTTCGGCTGAAGCTTTCTTT. Protein: CASSVGTVSAEAFF. Full variable domain (rest looked up from reference TRBV9 and TRBJ1-1): DSGVTQTPKHLITATGQRVTLRCSPRSGDLSVYWYQQSLDQGLQFLIQYYNGEERAKGNILERFSAQQFPDLHSELNLSSLELGDSALYFCASSVGTVSAEAFFGQGTRLTVV.

The V gene is TRBV7-9, the J gene TRBJ2-1, with 8 bases fitting TRBD2. J lost 0 bases, V lost 3 bases, and 7 bases had no gene match. CDR3 length: 17 residues. From germline, CDR1 is SEHNR and CDR2 FQNEAQ (reference sequence). Written as DNA, the CDR3 is TGTGCCAGCAGCTTTAACCCAGCGGGGGTCTCCTACAATGAGCAGTTCTTC. Its translation is CASSFNPAGVSYNEQFF.

A single count supports this clone. The chain couples TRBV7-7 to TRBJ2-7; TRBD2 aligns across 8 bases. Per the germline V gene, CDR1 is SSHAT and CDR2 is FNYEAQ (reference sequence). V gave up 6 bases and J gave up 5 bases; unmatched junction bases: 6. CDR3 length: 13 residues. DNA of the CDR3: TGTGCCAGCAGTCTGACTAGCGTCGACGAGCAGTACTTC. Its protein is CASSLTSVDEQYF.

The chain has TRBV18 and TRBJ2-3; possible D gene TRBD2, 5 bases. Trimming removed 1 base from V and 0 bases from J, with 5 bases in between. The CDR3 length is 14 residues. The germline CDR1 and CDR2 sequences are KGHSH and LQKENI. The CDR3 here is CASSPQRSTDTQYF. For the CDR3, the DNA is TGTGCCAGCTCACCACAGCGGAGCACAGATACGCAGTATTTT.

J is TRBJ2-1 and V is TRBV4-3; tentatively, D is TRBD2 (6 bases). Germline V gene lookup returns CDR1 LGHNA and CDR2 YSLEER. This CDR3 is built from 15 residues. The ends were cut back, 3 bases at V and 4 bases at J, with 13 bases in the middle. DNA for the CDR3: TGCGCCAGCAGCCACGGGGACTCGACGTACAATGAGCAGTTCTTC. Its translation is CASSHGDSTYNEQFF.

This chain uses TRBV19 with TRBJ1-1; unclear D gene. Germline assignment: CDR1 LNHDA and CDR2 SQIVND (reference sequence). Trimming took 2 bases from V and 0 from J, leaving 4 bases between them. The CDR3 is made up of 13 amino acids. This CDR3 is CASSITMNTEAFF. Here the CDR3 DNA reads TGTGCCAGTAGTATAACAATGAACACTGAAGCTTTCTTT. Complete variable domain (other parts from reference TRBV19 and TRBJ1-1): DGGITQSPKYLFRKEGQNVTLSCEQNLNHDAMYWYRQDPGQGLRLIYYSQIVNDFQKGDIAEGYSVSREKKESFPLTVTSAQKNPTAFYLCASSITMNTEAFFGQGTRLTVV.

This sequence joins TRBV3-1 (or the pseudogene TRBV3-2) and TRBJ1-1; D unclear. This CDR3 contains 13 residues. Germline CDR1 LGHDT, CDR2 YNNKEL (reference sequence). V dropped 2 bases and J dropped 5 bases, with 9 bases sitting between them. The CDR3 region has the DNA TGTGCCAGCAGCCAATGGCGGAAGACTGAAGCTTTCTTT. Its protein is CASSQWRKTEAFF.

The chain has TRBV6-5 and TRBJ1-4; D unresolved. This CDR3 is built from 16 residues. Germline V gene lookup returns CDR1 MNHEY and CDR2 SVGAGI. V shed 2 bases and J shed 0 bases, with 10 bases lying between them. CDR3 coding DNA: TGTGCCAGCAGTTACGAGTCGACACCAACTAATGAAAAACTGTTTTTT. Protein: CASSYESTPTNEKLFF.

As regards this clone: Other DNA sequences of this sample code for an identical CDR3. V is TRBV5-1 and J is TRBJ2-7; TRBD2 might be the D (5 bases). The CDR3 sequence is 11 residues long. V lost 4 bases, J lost 4 bases, and 6 bases lay in between. CDR1 and CDR2 (germline): SGHRS, YFSETQ. CDR3: CASSPGYEQYF. CDR3 nucleotide sequence: TGCGCCAGCAGCCCGGGATACGAGCAGTACTTC.